The present TCR beta chain was sequenced within a study of T cell responses to AZD1222 COVID-19 vaccine (dated by TCRdb to about 2021). A note on the overall study: AZD1222 recipients whose second dose came at about 4 weeks and those whose second dose came at about 12 weeks were combined into one group, since spike-specific TCR depth and breadth did not differ between the two schedules. TCR sequencing covered 230 to 250 trial participants: approximately 200 given two doses of AZD1222 and 26 given two doses of MenACWY control vaccine. Trial participants were enrolled into age subgroups of 18-55, 56-69 and 70-plus years, which contained roughly 150, 30 and 60 TCR-sequenced participants, respectively.

The CDR3 regions of human TCRbeta chains were analyzed by immunosequencing. The authors' pipeline ran thus. TCRs in the repertoires were matched against a reference library of SARS-CoV-2-specific TCRs that had been generated with the MIRA antigen-specificity platform. Breadth meant the fraction of unique TCRs that were SARS-CoV-2-associated, whereas depth meant the fraction of total T cells that were SARS-CoV-2-associated. Using the MIRA data, each spike-specific TCR was mapped to the spike region that the TCR reacts to and placed in a CD4 or CD8 class. Log10-transformed breadth and depth values were compared by one-way ANOVA with Sidak's multiple comparisons tests. In TCRdb, the immuneACCESS table is reduced to in-frame sequences with V and J assigned. These tables do not hold every clone; where another copy was compared, an unresolved V gene accounts for under half, and the others remain unexplained. The V and J calls and clone size are taken from that table; D and trimming were inferred from the DNA. Within this sample are some 150,000 clones, with about 89% of them counted one time only. The ten biggest clones cover under 3.5% of the sample.

The intended sense of this specimen's time point label: baseline before first vaccination. Vaccinee samples came from UK trials COV001 and COV002, including a single-blind randomized controlled phase 2/3 trial of AZD1222 (ChAdOx1 nCoV-19) in healthy adults. Trial participant PBMC samples were collected at day 0 and day 28 after the second dose for TCRbeta chain sequencing. The paper as a whole reports these results and caveats: Because no day 14 peak-response samples were available, the repertoires could be characterized only after the peak T cell response. In the small 56-69-year group, the increase in depth fell short of significance, most likely because of low power. The vaccine-associated CD4 TCRs covered the entire spike protein, and the dominant responses fell in regions 160-218 and 743-854. Most participants were white British and females outnumbered males, and the authors suggested that clonal diversity may have been underestimated. Reportedly, close to half of the unique spike-specific TCRs recognized epitopes lying outside the regions that are mutated in the B.1.351 and B.1.1.7 variants. Conclusions about previously exposed vaccinees are limited because only five to seven AZD1222 recipients were SARS-CoV-2 seropositive at baseline. After two AZD1222 doses, spike-specific TCR breadth and depth were significantly higher than at day 0 and than in MenACWY recipients.

Spanning cysteine to phenylalanine, the CDR3 consists of 12 amino acids. Only CDR3 DNA remains: 36 bases, in frame from the first base. For CDR1 and CDR2, the germline V gene (reference sequence) lists SEHNR and FQNEAQ. Trimming removed 5 bases from V and 4 bases from J, leaving 8 bases between the germline ends. As for this clone: No antigen is known for it. No much larger clone is present one base from it, and per-base qualities are unavailable. Other DNA sequences within the sample encode an identical CDR3.

Sequences were derived from peripheral blood, sampled on day 0 of AZD1222 vaccination. The clonotype was recovered from an adult in good health. The rearranged chain carries TRBV7-9 and TRBJ1-1, with no confidently assigned D gene. The sequenced DNA: TGTGCCAGCAGCCTAGGAAGCACTGAAGCTTTCTTT. It specifies CASSLGSTEAFF. When the CDR3 is completed using the reference TRBV7-9 and TRBJ1-1 genes on either side, the full variable domain is DTGVSQNPRHKITKRGQNVTFRCDPISEHNRLYWYRQTLGQGPEFLTYFQNEAQLEKSRLLSDRFSAERPKGSFSTLEIQRTEQGDSAMYLCASSLGSTEAFFGQGTRLTVV.